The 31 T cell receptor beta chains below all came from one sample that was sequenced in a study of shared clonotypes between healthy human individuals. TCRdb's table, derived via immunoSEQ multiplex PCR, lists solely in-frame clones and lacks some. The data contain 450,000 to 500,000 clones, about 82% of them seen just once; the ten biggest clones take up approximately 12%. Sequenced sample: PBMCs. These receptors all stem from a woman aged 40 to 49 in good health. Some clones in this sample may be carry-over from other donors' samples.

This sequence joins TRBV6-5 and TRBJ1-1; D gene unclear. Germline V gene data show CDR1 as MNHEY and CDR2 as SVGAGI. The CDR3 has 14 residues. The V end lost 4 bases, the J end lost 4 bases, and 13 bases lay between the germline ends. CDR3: CASSFRGVGTEAFF. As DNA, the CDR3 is TGTGCCAGCAGTTTCCGGGGTGTCGGCACTGAAGCTTTCTTT.

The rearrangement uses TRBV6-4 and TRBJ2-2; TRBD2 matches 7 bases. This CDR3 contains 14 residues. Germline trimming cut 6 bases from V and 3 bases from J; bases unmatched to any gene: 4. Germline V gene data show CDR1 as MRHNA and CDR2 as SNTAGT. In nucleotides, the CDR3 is TGTGCCAGCAGAGCCCTAGCGGACACCGGGGAGCTGTTTTTT. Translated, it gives CASRALADTGELFF.

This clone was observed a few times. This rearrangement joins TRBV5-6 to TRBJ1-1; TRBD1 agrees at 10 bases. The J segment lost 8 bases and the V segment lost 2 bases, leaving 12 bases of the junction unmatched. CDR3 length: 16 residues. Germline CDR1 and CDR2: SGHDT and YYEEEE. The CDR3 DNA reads TGTGCCAGCAGCTTTTTAGGGGGGACAGGGGTATCCGAAGCTTTCTTT. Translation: CASSFLGGTGVSEAFF.

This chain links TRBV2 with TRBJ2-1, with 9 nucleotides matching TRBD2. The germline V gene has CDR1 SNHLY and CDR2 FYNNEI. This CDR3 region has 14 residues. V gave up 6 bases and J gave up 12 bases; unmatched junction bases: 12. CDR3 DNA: TGTGCCAGCAGGCGGGCGGGAGGGCCCGGGCCGCAGTTCTTC. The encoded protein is CASRRAGGPGPQFF.

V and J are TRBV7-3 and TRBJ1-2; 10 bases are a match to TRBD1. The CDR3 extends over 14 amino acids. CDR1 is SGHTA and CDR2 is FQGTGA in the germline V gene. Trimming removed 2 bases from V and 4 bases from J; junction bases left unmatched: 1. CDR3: CASSLGQGGYGYTF. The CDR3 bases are TGTGCCAGCAGCTTAGGACAGGGGGGCTATGGCTACACCTTC.

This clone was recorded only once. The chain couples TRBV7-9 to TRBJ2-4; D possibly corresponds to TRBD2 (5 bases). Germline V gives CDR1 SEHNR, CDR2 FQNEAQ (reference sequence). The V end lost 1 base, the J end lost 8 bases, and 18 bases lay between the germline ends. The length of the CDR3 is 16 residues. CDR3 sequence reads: CASSLGRTRISDIQYF. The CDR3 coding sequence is TGTGCCAGCAGCTTAGGGCGGACTCGAATCAGCGACATTCAGTACTTC. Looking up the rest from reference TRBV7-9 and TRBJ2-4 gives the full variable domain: DTGVSQNPRHKITKRGQNVTFRCDPISEHNRLYWYRQTLGQGPEFLTYFQNEAQLEKSRLLSDRFSAERPKGSFSTLEIQRTEQGDSAMYLCASSLGRTRISDIQYFGAGTRLSVL.

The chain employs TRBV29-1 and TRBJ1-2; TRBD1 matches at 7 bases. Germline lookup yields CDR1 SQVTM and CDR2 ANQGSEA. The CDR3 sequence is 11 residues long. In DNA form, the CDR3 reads TGCACAAGCAGGGGGGCCGGTGGCTACACCTTC. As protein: CTSRGAGGYTF.

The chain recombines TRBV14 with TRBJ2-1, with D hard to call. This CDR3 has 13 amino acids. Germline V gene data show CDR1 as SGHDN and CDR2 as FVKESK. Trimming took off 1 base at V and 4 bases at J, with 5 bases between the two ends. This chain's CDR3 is CASSQVLYNEQFF. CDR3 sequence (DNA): TGTGCCAGCAGCCAAGTGTTGTACAATGAGCAGTTCTTC. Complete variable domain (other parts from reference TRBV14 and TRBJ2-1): EAGVTQFPSHSVIEKGQTVTLRCDPISGHDNLYWYRRVMGKEIKFLLHFVKESKQDESGMPNNRFLAERTGGTYSTLKVQPAELEDSGVYFCASSQVLYNEQFFGPGTRLTVL.

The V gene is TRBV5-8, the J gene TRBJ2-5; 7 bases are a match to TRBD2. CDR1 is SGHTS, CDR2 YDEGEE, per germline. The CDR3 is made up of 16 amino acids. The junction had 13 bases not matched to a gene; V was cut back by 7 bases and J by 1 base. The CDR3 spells CASLWGGSFGQETQYF. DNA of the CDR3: TGTGCCAGCCTCTGGGGCGGGAGTTTCGGCCAAGAGACCCAGTACTTC.

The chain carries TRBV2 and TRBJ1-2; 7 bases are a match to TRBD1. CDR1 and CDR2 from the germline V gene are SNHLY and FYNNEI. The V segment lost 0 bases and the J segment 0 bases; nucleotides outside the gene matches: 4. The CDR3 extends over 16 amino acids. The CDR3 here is CASSEAARGANYGYTF. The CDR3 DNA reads TGTGCCAGCAGTGAAGCCGCCAGGGGGGCTAACTATGGCTACACCTTC.

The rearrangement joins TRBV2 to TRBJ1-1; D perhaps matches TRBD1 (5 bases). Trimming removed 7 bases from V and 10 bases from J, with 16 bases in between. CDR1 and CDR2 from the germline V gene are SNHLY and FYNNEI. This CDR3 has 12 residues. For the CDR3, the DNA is TGTGCCAGCACCGAGCAGGGTTTTGCAGCTTTCTTT. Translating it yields CASTEQGFAAFF.

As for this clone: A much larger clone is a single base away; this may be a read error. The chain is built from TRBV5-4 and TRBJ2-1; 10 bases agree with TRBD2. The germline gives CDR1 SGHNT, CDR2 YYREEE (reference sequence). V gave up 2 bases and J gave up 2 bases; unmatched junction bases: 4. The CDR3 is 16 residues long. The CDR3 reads CASSLLAGTTYNEQFF. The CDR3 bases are TGTGCCAGCAGCTTACTAGCGGGAACCACCTACAATGAGCAGTTCTTC.

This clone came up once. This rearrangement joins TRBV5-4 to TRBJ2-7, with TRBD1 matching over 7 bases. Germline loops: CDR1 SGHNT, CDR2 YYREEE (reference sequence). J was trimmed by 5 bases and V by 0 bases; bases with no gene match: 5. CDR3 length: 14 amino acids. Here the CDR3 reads CASSLEYRGHEQYF. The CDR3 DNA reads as TGTGCCAGCAGCTTGGAGTACAGGGGCCACGAGCAGTACTTC.

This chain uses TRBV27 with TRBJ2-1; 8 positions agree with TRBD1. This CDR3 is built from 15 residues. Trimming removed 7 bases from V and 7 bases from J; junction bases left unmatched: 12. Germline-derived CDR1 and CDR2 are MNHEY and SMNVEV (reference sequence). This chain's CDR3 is CASTIQGAPVNEQFF. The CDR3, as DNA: TGTGCCAGCACCATTCAGGGGGCGCCGGTGAATGAGCAGTTCTTC.

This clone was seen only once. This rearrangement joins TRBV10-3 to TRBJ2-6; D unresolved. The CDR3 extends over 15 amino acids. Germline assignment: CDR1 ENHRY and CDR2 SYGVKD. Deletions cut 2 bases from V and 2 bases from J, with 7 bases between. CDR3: CAISEPRAGANVLTF. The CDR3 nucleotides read TGTGCCATCAGTGAGCCCCGGGCTGGGGCCAACGTCCTGACTTTC.

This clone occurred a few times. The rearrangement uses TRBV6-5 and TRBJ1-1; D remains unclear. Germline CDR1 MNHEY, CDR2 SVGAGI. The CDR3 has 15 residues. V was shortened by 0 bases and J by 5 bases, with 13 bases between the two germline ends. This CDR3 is CASSYSSIGKTEAFF. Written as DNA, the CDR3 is TGTGCCAGCAGTTACTCGAGTATTGGGAAGACTGAAGCTTTCTTT.

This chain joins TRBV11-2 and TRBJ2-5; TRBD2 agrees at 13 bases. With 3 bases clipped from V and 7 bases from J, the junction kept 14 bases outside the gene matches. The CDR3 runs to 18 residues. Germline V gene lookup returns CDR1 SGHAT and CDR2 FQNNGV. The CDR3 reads CASSFRTSGSSVEGTQYF. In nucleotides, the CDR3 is TGTGCCAGCAGCTTTCGGACTAGCGGGAGTTCTGTCGAGGGGACCCAGTACTTC.

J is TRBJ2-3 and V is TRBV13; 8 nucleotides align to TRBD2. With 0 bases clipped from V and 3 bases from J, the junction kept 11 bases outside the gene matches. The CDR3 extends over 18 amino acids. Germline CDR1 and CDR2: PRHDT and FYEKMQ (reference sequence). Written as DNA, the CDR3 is TGTGCCAGCAGCTTAGGGACTAGCGCTATCAAAGGTACAGATACGCAGTATTTT. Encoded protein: CASSLGTSAIKGTDTQYF.

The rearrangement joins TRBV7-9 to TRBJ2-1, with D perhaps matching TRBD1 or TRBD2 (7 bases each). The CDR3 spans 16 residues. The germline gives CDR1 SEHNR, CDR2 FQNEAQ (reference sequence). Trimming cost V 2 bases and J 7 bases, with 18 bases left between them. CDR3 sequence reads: CASSLSGGGPWNEQFF. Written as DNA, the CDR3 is TGTGCCAGCAGCTTATCAGGGGGAGGGCCATGGAATGAGCAGTTCTTC. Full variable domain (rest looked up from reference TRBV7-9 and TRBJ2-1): DTGVSQNPRHKITKRGQNVTFRCDPISEHNRLYWYRQTLGQGPEFLTYFQNEAQLEKSRLLSDRFSAERPKGSFSTLEIQRTEQGDSAMYLCASSLSGGGPWNEQFFGPGTRLTVL.

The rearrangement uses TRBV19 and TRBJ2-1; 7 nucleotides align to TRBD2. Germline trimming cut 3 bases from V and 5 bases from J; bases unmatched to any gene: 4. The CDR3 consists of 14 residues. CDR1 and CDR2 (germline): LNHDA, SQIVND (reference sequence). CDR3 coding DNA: TGTGCCAGTAGTATTGGGCTAGCGGACAATGAGCAGTTCTTC. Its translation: CASSIGLADNEQFF.

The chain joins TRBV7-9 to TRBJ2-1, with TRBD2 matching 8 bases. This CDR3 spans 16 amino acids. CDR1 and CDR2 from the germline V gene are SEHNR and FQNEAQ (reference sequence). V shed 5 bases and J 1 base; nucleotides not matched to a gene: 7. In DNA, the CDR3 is TGTGCCAGCAGCCAAGAAGTAGCGGGATCCTACAATGAGCAGTTCTTC. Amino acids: CASSQEVAGSYNEQFF.

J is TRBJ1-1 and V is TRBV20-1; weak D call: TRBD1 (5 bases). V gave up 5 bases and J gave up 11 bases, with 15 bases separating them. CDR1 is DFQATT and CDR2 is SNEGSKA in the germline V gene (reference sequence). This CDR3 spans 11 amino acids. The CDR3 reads CSAEDSVVAFF. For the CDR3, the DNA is TGCAGTGCTGAAGACAGTGTAGTTGCTTTCTTT.

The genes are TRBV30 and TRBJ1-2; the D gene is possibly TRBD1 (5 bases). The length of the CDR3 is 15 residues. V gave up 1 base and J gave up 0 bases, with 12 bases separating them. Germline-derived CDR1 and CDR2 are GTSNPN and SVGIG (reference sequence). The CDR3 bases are TGTGCCTGGAGTGACCCGCGGACAACTAACTATGGCTACACCTTC. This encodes CAWSDPRTTNYGYTF.

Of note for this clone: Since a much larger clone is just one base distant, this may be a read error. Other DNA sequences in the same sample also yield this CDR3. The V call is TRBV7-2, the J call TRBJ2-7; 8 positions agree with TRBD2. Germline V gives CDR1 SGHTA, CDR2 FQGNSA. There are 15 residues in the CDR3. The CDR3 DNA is TGCGCCAGCAGCCCACAAGCGGGAGAGTTCCGCGAGCAGTACTTC. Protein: CASSPQAGEFREQYF.

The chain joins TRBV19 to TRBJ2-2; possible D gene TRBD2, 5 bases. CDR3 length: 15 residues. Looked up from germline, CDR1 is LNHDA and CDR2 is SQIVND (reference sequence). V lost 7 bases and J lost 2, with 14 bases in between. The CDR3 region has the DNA TGTGCCAGTACCAAAAGGACTTCTAACACCGGGGAGCTGTTTTTT. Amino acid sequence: CASTKRTSNTGELFF.

The CDR3 spells CASSQDEAAPGNTIYF. The CDR3 coding sequence is TGCGCCAGCAGCCAAGATGAGGCCGCGCCCGGAAACACCATATATTTT. J is TRBJ1-3 and V is TRBV4-3; unclear D gene. The CDR3 sequence is 16 residues long. V lost 0 bases to trimming and J lost 4 bases, with 13 bases between them. Germline V lookup: CDR1 LGHNA, CDR2 YSLEER.

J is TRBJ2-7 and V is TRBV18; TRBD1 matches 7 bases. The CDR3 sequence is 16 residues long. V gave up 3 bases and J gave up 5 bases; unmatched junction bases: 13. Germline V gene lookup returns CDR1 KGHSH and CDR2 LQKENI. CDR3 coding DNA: TGTGCCAGCTCACCCAAGACAGGGTATGTGATCCACGAGCAGTACTTC. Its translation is CASSPKTGYVIHEQYF.

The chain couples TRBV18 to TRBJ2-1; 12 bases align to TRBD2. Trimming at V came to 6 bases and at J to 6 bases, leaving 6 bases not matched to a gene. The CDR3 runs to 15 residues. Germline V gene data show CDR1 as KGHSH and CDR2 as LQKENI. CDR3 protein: CASSTSGRHFNEQFF. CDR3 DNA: TGTGCCAGCTCCACTAGCGGGAGGCACTTCAATGAGCAGTTCTTC.

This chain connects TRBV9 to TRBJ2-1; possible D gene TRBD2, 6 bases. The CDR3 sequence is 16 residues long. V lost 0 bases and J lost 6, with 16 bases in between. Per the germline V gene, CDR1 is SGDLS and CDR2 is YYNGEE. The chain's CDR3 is CASSVGGLTQLNEQFF. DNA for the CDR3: TGTGCCAGCAGCGTAGGAGGACTAACGCAACTCAATGAGCAGTTCTTC.

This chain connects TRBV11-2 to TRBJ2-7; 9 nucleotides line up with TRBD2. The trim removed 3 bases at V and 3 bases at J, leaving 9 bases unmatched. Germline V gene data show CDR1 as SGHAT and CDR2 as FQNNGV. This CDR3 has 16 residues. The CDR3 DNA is TGTGCCAGCAGCTTCTCTCCTATAGCGGGAGTCTACGAGCAGTACTTC. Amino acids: CASSFSPIAGVYEQYF.

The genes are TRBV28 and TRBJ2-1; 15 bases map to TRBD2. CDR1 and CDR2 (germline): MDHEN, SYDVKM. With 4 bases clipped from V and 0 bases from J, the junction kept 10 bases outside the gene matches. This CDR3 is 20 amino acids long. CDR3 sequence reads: CASSSQGLAGGLTSYNEQFF. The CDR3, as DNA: TGTGCCAGCAGTTCCCAGGGACTAGCGGGAGGACTAACCTCCTACAATGAGCAGTTCTTC.